This T cell receptor (beta chain) came from a study of regulatory T cells in long-lasting Graves disease. Study observations and caveats: Patients whose Graves' disease persisted exhibited lower TCR diversity than those newly diagnosed.

This clonotype was seen a handful of times. Its antigen is undetermined. TCR beta libraries were built with iRepertoire HTBI primers and Arm-PCR of CDR3 regions. Each CDR3 protein gets one entry after TCRdb re-called the multiplex PCR reads with MiXCR. This repertoire shows about 420,000 distinct CDR3 sequences, roughly 17% found once; its top ten account for approximately 22%. The V and J ends lost 0 bases and 4 bases respectively, with 25 bases between them. The CDR3 runs to 18 residues. Germline V gives CDR1 GTSNPN, CDR2 SVGIG (reference sequence). The time point is: newly diagnosed GD, antithyroid drugs for less than 3 months. The TCR library was prepared using RNA isolated from PBMCs. Graves' disease was diagnosed by American Thyroid Association guidelines. The sample also formed part of further work on T cells in Graves' hyperthyroidism and ophthalmopathy. That paper notes: It was a median approximately 6.9 months before onset that the model predicted ophthalmopathy.

Source: peripheral blood mononuclear cells (PBMCs), taken at new diagnosis, from a patient treated with antithyroid drugs. The receptor's source is a woman aged 18-29 years with Graves disease. V and J are TRBV30 and TRBJ2-7; D is ambiguous. This CDR3 reads CAWSVFPCWGRTCYEQYF. Here the CDR3 DNA reads TGTGCCTGGAGTGTATTCCCCTGCTGGGGTCGAACGTGTTACGAGCAGTACTTC.